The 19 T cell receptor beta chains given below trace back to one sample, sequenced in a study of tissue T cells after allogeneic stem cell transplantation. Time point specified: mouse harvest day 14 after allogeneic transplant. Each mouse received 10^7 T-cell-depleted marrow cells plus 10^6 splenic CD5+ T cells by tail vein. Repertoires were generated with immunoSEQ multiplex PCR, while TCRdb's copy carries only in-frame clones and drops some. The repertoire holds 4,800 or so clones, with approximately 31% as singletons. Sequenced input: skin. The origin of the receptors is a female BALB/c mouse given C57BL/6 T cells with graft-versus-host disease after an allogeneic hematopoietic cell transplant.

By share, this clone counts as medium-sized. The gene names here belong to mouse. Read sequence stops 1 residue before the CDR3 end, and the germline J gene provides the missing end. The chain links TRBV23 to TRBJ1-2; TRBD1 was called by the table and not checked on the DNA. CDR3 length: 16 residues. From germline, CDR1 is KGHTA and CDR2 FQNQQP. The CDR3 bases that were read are TGCTCCAGCAGACCCGGGACAGGGGGGACAAACTCCGACTACACC. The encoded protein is CSSRPGTGGTNSDYT. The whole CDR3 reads CSSRPGTGGTNSDYTF.

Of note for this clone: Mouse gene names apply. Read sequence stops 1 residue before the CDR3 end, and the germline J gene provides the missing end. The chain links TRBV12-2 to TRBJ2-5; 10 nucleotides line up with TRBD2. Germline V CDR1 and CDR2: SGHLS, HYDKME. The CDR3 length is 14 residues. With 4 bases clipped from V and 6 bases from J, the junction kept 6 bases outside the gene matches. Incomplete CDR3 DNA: TGTGCCAGCTCCCTGGGACTGGGGCGGGACACCCAGTAC. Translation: CASSLGLGRDTQY. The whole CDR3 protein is CASSLGLGRDTQYF.

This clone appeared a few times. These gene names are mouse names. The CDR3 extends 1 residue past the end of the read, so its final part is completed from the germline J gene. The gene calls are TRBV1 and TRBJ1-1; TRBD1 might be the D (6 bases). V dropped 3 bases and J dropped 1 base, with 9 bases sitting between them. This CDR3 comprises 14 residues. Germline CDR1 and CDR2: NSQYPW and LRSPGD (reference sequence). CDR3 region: CTCSARDKNTEVFF. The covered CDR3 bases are TGCACCTGCAGTGCCCGGGACAAAAACACAGAAGTCTTC.

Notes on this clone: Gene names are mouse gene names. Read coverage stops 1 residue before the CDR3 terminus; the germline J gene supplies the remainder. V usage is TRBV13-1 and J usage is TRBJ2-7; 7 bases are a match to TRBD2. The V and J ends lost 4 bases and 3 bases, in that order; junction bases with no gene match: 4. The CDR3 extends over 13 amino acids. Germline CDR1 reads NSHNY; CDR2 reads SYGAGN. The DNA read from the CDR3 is TGTGCCAGCAGTCCAACTGGGGTCTATGAACAGTAC. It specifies CASSPTGVYEQY. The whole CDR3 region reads CASSPTGVYEQYF.

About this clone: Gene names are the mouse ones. The part of the CDR3 DNA that was read is TGTGCCAGCAGTCTGTCGCACAGTAGTGCAGAAACGCTGTAT. The encoded protein is CASSLSHSSAETLY. The whole CDR3 is CASSLSHSSAETLYF. This sequence joins TRBV26 and TRBJ2-3; D is ambiguous. The DNA ends 1 residue before the CDR3 does, and the rest of the CDR3 is filled in from the germline J gene. The ends were cut back, 0 bases at V and 0 bases at J, with 7 bases in the middle. CDR3 size: 15 residues. Per germline, CDR1 KGHPV and CDR2 FQNQEV (reference sequence).

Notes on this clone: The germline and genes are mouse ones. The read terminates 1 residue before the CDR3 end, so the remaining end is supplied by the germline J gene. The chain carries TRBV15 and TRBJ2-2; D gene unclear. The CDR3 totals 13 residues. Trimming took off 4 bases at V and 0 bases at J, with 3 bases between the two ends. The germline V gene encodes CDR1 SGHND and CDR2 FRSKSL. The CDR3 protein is CASSSANTGQLYF. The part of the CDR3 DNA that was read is TGTGCCAGCAGTTCAGCAAACACCGGGCAGCTCTAC.

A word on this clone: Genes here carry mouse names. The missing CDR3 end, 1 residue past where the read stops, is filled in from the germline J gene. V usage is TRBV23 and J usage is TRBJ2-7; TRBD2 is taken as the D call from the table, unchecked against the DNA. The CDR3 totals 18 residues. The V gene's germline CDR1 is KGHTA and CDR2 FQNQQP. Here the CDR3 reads CSSSQSWDWGGSSYEQYF. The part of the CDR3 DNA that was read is TGCTCCAGCAGTCAATCGTGGGACTGGGGGGGGAGCTCCTATGAACAGTAC.

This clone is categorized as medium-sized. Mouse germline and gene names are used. The CDR3 spells CASEGPYNYAEQFF. CDR3 bases read: TGTGCCAGCGAGGGGCCTTATAACTATGCTGAGCAGTTC. This sequence joins TRBV13-3 and TRBJ2-1; possibly TRBD1 or TRBD2 for D (5 bases each). The read is 1 residue too short to cover the CDR3 end, so that end is filled in from the germline J gene. The V gene's germline CDR1 is NNHDY and CDR2 SYVADS. Trimming removed 7 bases at V and 0 bases at J, with 11 bases between. The CDR3 is 14 residues long.

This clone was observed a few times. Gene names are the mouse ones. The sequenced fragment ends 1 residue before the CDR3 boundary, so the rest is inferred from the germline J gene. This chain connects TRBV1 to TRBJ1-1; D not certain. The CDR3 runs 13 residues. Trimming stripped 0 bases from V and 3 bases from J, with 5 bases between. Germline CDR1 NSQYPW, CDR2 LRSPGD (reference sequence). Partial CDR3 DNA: TGCACCTGCAGTGCAGATCAGGACACAGAAGTCTTC. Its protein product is CTCSADQDTEVF. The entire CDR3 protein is CTCSADQDTEVFF.

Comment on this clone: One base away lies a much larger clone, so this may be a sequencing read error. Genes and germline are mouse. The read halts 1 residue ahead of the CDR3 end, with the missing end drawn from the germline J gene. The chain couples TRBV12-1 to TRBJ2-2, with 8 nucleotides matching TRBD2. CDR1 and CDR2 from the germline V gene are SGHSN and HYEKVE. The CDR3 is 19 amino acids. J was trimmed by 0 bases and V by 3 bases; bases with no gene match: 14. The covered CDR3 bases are TGTGCCAGCTCTTCCCGGGACGGGGGGGGCGGGTCAAACACCGGGCAGCTCTAC. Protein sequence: CASSSRDGGGGSNTGQLY. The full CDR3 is CASSSRDGGGGSNTGQLYF.

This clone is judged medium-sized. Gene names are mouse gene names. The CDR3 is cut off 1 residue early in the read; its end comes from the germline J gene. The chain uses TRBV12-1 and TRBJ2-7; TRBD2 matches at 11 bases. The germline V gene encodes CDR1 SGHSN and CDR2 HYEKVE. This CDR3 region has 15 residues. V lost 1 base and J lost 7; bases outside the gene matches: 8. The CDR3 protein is CASSLLLGGREEQYF. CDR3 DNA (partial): TGTGCCAGCTCTCTTCTACTGGGGGGGCGCGAGGAACAGTAC.

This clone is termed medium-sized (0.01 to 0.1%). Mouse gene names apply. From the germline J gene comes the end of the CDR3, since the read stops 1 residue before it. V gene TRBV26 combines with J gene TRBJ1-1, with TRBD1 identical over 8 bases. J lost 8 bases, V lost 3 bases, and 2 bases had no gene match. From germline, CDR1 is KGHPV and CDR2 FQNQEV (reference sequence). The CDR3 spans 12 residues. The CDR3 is CASSLQGAEVFF. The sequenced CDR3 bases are TGTGCCAGCAGTCTCCAGGGGGCTGAAGTCTTC.

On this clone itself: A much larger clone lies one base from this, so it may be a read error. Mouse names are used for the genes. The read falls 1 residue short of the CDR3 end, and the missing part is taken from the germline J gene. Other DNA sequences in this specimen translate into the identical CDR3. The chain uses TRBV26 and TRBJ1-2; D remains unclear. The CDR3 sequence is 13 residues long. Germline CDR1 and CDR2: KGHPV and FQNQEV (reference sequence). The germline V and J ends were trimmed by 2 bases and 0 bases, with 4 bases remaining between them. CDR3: CASSLTANSDYTF. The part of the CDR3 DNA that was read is TGTGCCAGCAGTCTGACAGCAAACTCCGACTACACC. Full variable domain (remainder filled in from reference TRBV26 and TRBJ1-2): NSKVIQTPRYLVKGQGQKAKMRCIPEKGHPVVFWYQQNKNNEFKFLINFQNQEVLQQIDMTEKRFSAECPSNSPCSLEIQSSEAGDSALYLCASSLTANSDYTFGSGTRLLVI.

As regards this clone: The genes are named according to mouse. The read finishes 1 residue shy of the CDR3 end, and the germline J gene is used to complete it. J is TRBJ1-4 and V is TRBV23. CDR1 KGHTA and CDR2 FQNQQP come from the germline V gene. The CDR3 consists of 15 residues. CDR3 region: CSSSQSAFSNERLFF. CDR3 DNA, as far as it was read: TGCTCCAGCAGTCAATCCGCATTTTCCAACGAAAGATTATTT.

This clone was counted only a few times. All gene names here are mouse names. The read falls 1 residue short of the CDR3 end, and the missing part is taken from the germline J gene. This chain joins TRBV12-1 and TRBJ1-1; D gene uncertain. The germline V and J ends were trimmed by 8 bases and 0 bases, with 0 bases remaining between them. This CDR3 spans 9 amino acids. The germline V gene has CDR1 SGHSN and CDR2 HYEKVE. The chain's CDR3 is CATNTEVFF. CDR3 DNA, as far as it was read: TGTGCCACAAACACAGAAGTCTTC.

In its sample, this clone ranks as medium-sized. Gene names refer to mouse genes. CDR3 amino acids: CASRGRQGDTEVFF. The sequenced part of the CDR3 DNA is TGTGCCAGCAGGGGCAGACAGGGGGACACAGAAGTCTTC. This chain joins TRBV26 and TRBJ1-1, with 9 positions matching TRBD1. Read sequence stops 1 residue before the CDR3 end, and the germline J gene provides the missing end. The CDR3 extends over 14 amino acids. With V trimmed by 6 bases and J by 3 bases, 5 bases remained unmatched. The germline gives CDR1 KGHPV, CDR2 FQNQEV (reference sequence).

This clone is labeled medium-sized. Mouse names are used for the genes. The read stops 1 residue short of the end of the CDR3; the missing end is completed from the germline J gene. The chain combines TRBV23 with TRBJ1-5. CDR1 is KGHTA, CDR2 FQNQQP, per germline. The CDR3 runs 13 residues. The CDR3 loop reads CSSSQSGTAAPLF. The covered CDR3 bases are TGCTCCAGCAGTCAATCGGGGACGGCGGCTCCGCTT.

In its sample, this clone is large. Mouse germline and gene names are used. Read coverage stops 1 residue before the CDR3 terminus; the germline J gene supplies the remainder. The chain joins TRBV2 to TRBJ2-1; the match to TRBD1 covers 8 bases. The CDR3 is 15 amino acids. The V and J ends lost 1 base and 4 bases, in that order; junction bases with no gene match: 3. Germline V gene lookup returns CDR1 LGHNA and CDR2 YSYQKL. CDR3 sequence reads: CASSQGTGRYAEQFF. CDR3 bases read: TGTGCCAGCAGCCAAGGGACAGGGAGGTATGCTGAGCAGTTC.

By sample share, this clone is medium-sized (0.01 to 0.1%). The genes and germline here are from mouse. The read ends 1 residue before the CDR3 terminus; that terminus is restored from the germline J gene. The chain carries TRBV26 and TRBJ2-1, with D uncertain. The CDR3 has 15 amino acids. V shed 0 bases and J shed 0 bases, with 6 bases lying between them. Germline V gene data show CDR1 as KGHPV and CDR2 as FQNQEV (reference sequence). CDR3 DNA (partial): TGTGCCAGCAGTCTGTCTGGGTATAACTATGCTGAGCAGTTC. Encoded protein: CASSLSGYNYAEQF. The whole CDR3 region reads CASSLSGYNYAEQFF.